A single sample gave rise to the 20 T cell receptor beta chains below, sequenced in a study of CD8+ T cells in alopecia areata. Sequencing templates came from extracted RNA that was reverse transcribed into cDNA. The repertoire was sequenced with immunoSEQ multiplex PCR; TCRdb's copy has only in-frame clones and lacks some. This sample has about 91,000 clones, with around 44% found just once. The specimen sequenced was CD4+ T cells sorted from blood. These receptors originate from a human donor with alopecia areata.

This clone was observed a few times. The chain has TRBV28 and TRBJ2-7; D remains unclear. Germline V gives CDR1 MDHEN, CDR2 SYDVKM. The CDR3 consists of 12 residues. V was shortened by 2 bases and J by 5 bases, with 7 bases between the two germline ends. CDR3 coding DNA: TGTGCCAGCAGTTTAGGTGGCCACGAGCAGTACTTC. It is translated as CASSLGGHEQYF. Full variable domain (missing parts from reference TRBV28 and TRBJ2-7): DVKVTQSSRYLVKRTGEKVFLECVQDMDHENMFWYRQDPGLGLRLIYFSYDVKMKEKGDIPEGYSVSREKKERFSLILESASTNQTSMYLCASSLGGHEQYFGPGTRLTVT.

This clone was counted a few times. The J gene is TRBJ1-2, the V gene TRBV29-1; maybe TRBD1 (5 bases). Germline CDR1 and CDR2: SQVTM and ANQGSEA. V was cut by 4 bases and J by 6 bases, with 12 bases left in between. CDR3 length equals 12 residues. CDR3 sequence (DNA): TGCAGCGTTGTACGGGGCGGCGATGGCTACACCTTC. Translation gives CSVVRGGDGYTF.

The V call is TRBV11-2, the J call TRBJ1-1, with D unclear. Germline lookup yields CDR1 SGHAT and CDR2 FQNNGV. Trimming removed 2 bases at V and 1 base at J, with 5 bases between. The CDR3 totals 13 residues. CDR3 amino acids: CASSLRENTEAFF. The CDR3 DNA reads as TGTGCCAGCAGCTTAAGGGAGAACACTGAAGCTTTCTTT.

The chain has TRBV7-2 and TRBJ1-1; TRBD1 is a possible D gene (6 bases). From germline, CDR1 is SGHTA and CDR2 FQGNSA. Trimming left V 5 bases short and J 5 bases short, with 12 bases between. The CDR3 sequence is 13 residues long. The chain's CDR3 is CASSGRGRTEAFF. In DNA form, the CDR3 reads TGTGCCAGCAGCGGCAGGGGTCGAACTGAAGCTTTCTTT.

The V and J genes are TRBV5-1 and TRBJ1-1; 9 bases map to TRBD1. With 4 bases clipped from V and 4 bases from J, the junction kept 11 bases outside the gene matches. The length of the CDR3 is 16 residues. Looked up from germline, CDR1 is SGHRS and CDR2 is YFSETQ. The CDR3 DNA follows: TGCGCCAGCAGCAAGGCCGACAGGGGGGATGCCACTGAAGCTTTCTTT. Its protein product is CASSKADRGDATEAFF.

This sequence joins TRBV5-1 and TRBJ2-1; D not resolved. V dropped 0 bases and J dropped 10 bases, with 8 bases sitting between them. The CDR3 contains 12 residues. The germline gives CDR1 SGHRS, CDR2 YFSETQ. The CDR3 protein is CASSLDFREQFF. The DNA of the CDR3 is TGCGCCAGCAGCTTGGATTTCAGGGAGCAGTTCTTC.

The CDR3 loop reads CSADPRGDTQYF. The CDR3 region has the DNA TGCAGCGCGGACCCCCGGGGTGATACGCAGTATTTT. The chain links TRBV29-1 to TRBJ2-3, with D possibly TRBD2 on 5 matching bases. The germline V gene encodes CDR1 SQVTM and CDR2 ANQGSEA. The CDR3 covers 12 residues. Trimming took off 7 bases at V and 6 bases at J, with 14 bases between the two ends.

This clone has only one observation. Written as DNA, the CDR3 is TGCAGCGTCCGTACACAGTCCGCTGAAGCTTTCTTT. Amino acids: CSVRTQSAEAFF. The chain is built from TRBV29-1 and TRBJ1-1; D not resolved. Germline CDR1 is SQVTM and CDR2 is ANQGSEA. V gave up 6 bases and J gave up 6 bases, with 14 bases separating them. CDR3 size: 12 residues.

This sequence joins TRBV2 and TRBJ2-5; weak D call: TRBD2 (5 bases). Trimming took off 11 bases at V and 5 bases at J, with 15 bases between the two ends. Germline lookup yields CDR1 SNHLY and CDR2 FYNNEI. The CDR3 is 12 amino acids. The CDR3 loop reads CAGRVLGETQYF. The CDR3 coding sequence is TGTGCCGGGCGGGTTTTGGGGGAGACCCAGTACTTC. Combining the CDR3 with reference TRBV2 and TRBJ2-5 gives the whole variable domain EPEVTQTPSHQVTQMGQEVILRCVPISNHLYFYWYRQILGQKVEFLVSFYNNEISEKSEIFDDQFSVERPDGSNFTLKIRSTKLEDSAMYFCAGRVLGETQYFGPGTRLLVL.

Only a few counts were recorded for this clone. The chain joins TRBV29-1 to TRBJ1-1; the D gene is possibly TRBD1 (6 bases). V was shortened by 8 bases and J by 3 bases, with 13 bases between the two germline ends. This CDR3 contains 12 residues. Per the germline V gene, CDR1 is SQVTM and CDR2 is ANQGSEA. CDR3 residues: CSSRGLYTEAFF. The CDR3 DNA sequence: TGCAGCAGCAGGGGCTTATACACTGAAGCTTTCTTT.

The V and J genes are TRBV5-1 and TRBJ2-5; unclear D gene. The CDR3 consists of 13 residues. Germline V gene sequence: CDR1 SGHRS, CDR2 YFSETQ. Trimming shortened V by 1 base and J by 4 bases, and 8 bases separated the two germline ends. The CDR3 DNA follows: TGCGCCAGCAGCTTGAGGGTATCAGAGACCCAGTACTTC. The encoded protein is CASSLRVSETQYF.

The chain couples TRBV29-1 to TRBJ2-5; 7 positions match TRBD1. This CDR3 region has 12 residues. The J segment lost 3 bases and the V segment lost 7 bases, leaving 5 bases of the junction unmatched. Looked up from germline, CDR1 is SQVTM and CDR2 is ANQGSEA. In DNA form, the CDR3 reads TGCAGCGCCGGACAGGTCGAAGAGACCCAGTACTTC. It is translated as CSAGQVEETQYF.

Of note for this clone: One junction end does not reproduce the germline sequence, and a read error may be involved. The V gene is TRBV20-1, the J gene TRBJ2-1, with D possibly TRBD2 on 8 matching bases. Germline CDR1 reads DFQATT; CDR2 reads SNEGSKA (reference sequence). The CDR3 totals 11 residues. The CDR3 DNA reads TGCAGTGCTCAACAGGGACTAGGGGGCGTCTTC. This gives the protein CSAQQGLGGVF.

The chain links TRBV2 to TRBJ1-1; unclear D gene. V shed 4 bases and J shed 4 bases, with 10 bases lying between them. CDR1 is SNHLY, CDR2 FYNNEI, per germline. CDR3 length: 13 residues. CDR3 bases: TGTGCCAGCAGTGCTACCCGGGCCACTGAAGCTTTCTTT. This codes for CASSATRATEAFF. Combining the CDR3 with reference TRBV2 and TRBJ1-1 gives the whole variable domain EPEVTQTPSHQVTQMGQEVILRCVPISNHLYFYWYRQILGQKVEFLVSFYNNEISEKSEIFDDQFSVERPDGSNFTLKIRSTKLEDSAMYFCASSATRATEAFFGQGTRLTVV.

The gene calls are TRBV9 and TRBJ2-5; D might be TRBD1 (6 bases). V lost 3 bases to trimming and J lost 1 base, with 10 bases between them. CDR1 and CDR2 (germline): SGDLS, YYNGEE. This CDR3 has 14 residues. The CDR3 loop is CASSDRTAQETQYF. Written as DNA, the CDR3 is TGTGCCAGCAGCGACCGGACAGCCCAAGAGACCCAGTACTTC.

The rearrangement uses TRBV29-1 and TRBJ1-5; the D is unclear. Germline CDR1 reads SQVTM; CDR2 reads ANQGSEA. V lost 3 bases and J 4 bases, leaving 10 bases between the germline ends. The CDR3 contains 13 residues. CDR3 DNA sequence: TGCAGCGTTGAGGTGCAGGAGAATCAGCCCCAGCATTTT. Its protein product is CSVEVQENQPQHF.

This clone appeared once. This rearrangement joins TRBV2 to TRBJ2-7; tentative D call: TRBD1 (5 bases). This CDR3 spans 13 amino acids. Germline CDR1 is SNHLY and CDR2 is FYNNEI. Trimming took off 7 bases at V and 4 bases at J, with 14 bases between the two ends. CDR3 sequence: CASNRQGGYEQYF. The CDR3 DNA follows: TGTGCCAGCAACCGTCAGGGTGGGTACGAGCAGTACTTC.

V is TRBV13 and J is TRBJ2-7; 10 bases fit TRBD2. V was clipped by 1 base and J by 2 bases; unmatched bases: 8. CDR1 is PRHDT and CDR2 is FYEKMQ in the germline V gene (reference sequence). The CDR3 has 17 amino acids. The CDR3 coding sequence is TGTGCCAGCAGCTTAGCCGCGGGACTAGCGCTAACCTACGAGCAGTACTTC. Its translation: CASSLAAGLALTYEQYF.

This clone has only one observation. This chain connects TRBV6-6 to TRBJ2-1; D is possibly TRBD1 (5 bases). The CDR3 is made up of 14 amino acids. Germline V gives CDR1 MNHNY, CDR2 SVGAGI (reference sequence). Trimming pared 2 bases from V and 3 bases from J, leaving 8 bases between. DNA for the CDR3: TGTGCCAGCAGTTACCAGGGTGGCTACAATGAGCAGTTCTTC. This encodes CASSYQGGYNEQFF.

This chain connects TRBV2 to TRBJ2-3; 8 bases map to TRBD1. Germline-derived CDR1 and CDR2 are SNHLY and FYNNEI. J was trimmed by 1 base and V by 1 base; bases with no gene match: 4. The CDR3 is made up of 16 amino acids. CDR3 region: CASSEVETGGTDTQYF. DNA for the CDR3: TGTGCCAGCAGTGAAGTGGAGACAGGGGGCACAGATACGCAGTATTTT.